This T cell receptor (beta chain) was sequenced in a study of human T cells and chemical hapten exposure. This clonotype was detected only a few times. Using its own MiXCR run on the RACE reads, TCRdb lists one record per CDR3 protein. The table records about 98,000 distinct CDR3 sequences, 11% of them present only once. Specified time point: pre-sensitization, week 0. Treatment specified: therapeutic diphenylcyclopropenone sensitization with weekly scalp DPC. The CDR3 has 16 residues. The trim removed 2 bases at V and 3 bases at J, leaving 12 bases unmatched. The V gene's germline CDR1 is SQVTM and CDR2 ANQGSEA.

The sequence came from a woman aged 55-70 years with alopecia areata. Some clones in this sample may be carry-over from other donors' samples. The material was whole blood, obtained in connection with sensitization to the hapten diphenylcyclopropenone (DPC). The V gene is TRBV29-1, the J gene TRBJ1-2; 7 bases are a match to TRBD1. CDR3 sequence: CSVEPQTGRGHYGYTF. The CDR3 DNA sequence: TGCAGCGTTGAACCTCAGACAGGGAGGGGACACTATGGCTACACCTTC. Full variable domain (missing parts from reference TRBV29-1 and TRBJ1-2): SAVISQKPSRDICQRGTSLTIQCQVDSQVTMMFWYRQQPGQSLTLIATANQGSEATYESGFVIDKFPISRPNLTFSTLTVSNMSPEDSSIYLCSVEPQTGRGHYGYTFGSGTRLTVV.